This TCR beta chain came from a study of low-dose radiotherapy and immunotherapy resistance in tumors. The overall study: Both drugs were delivered intravenously to patients (nivolumab 240 mg every two weeks and ipilimumab 1 mg/kg every six weeks).

This clonotype was recorded many times. Alpha and beta chains were covered, as first-strand cDNA relied on TRAV- and TRBV-specific primers. PCR amplification of the TCRs was performed with Phusion for 20 PCR cycles, and it relied on a constant-region primer together with a V-primer adapter. In vitro transcription served to amplify the mRNA that had been isolated. TCRdb recomputed calls from the reads with MiXCR, one row per CDR3 protein. This sample has over 65,000 distinct CDR3 sequences, with roughly a sixth found just once. Time point described: before trial treatment. Nivolumab, ipilimumab, aspirin, low-dose cyclophosphamide and low-dose radiotherapy were given to donors. Losses at the gene ends were 2 bases for V and 4 bases for J; bases not matched to a gene: 2. The CDR3 runs to 12 residues. The germline V gene has CDR1 SQVTM and CDR2 ANQGSEA.

The V call is TRBV29-1, the J call TRBJ2-7, with TRBD2 identical over 7 bases. The clonotype was recovered from a male donor with prostate cancer. The material sequenced was PBMCs, taken before treatment. CDR3 amino acids: CSVESSGYEQYF. CDR3 bases: TGCAGCGTTGAAAGTAGCGGGTACGAGCAGTACTTC.